A single sample is the source of the 14 T cell receptor beta chains below, sequenced in a study of cytomegalovirus exposure and HLA in healthy donors. The PCR made use of 60 Vbeta and 13 Jbeta primers. Assay: immunoSEQ multiplex PCR; the TCRdb copy retains only in-frame clones and omits some. Here the sample spans around 120,000 clones, roughly a tenth being singletons. The sequenced sample was PBMCs. The source of these receptors is a man younger than 40 in good health and CMV-seronegative.

This clone showed up just a few times. This rearrangement joins TRBV15 to TRBJ2-5; D unclear. Germline V gene sequence: CDR1 LNHNV, CDR2 YYDKDF (reference sequence). V dropped 4 bases and J dropped 6 bases, with 18 bases sitting between them. CDR3 size: 15 residues. This chain's CDR3 is CATSIAADRLQTQYF. The CDR3 region has the DNA TGTGCCACCAGCATCGCGGCAGACCGCTTGCAGACCCAGTACTTC. Using reference TRBV15 and TRBJ2-5 for the parts outside the CDR3, the full variable domain is DAMVIQNPRYQVTQFGKPVTLSCSQTLNHNVMYWYQQKSSQAPKLLFHYYDKDFNNEADTPDNFQSRRPNTSFCFLDIRSPGLGDTAMYLCATSIAADRLQTQYFGPGTRLLVL.

This clone was recorded only once. The rearrangement joins TRBV14 to TRBJ2-1, with D possibly matching TRBD2 (6 bases). CDR3 length: 15 amino acids. Germline V lookup: CDR1 SGHDN, CDR2 FVKESK. V lost 4 bases to trimming and J lost 7 bases, with 17 bases between them. CDR3 bases: TGTGCCAGCAGCCCCGGACTAATACAGACGAATGAGCAGTTCTTC. Protein: CASSPGLIQTNEQFF.

This rearrangement joins TRBV7-6 to TRBJ2-3; TRBD2 agrees at 13 bases. The V segment lost 6 bases and the J segment 1 base; nucleotides outside the gene matches: 13. This CDR3 is built from 19 residues. CDR1 SGHVS and CDR2 FNYEAQ come from the germline V gene. The CDR3 DNA follows: TGTGCCAGCAGTTTCTGGACTAGCGGGAGCAGGAGAGGCACAGATACGCAGTATTTT. This gives the protein CASSFWTSGSRRGTDTQYF.

This clone was detected a few times. The V call is TRBV5-1, the J call TRBJ2-1, with D perhaps TRBD2 (5 bases). Germline CDR1 reads SGHRS; CDR2 reads YFSETQ. There are 15 residues in the CDR3. V lost 0 bases to trimming and J lost 6 bases, with 13 bases between them. The CDR3 spells CASSLGSSEPNEQFF. CDR3 bases: TGCGCCAGCAGCTTGGGTAGTAGCGAGCCCAATGAGCAGTTCTTC.

The chain is built from TRBV2 and TRBJ2-7; 9 nucleotides align to TRBD1. Losses at the gene ends were 5 bases for V and 3 bases for J; bases not matched to a gene: 8. This CDR3 spans 15 amino acids. Germline-derived CDR1 and CDR2 are SNHLY and FYNNEI. CDR3 in amino acids: CASSPGQGLLYEQYF. CDR3 sequence (DNA): TGTGCCAGCAGTCCGGGACAGGGTCTTCTCTACGAGCAGTACTTC.

This clone has more than one count but fewer than ten. This chain links TRBV7-9 with TRBJ2-3; possible D gene TRBD1, 7 bases. V shed 6 bases and J shed 6 bases, with 19 bases lying between them. This CDR3 has 15 residues. Germline loops: CDR1 SEHNR, CDR2 FQNEAQ (reference sequence). In nucleotides, the CDR3 is TGTGCCAGCAGACGACAGGGAGGTTATAGCGATACGCAGTATTTT. This translates into CASRRQGGYSDTQYF.

There are a few counts of this clone. The chain uses TRBV7-3 and TRBJ2-7; a possible D gene is TRBD1 (5 bases). Trimming cost V 5 bases and J 9 bases, with 17 bases left between them. Germline V gives CDR1 SGHTA, CDR2 FQGTGA. The CDR3 is 13 amino acids. The CDR3 here is CASSPEVGAGQYF. CDR3 nucleotide sequence: TGTGCCAGCAGCCCCGAGGTAGGGGCAGGGCAGTACTTC.

This chain uses TRBV11-2 with TRBJ1-1, with 8 bases fitting TRBD1. The length of the CDR3 is 16 residues. Unmatched junction bases numbered 16, after V lost 6 bases and J lost 7 bases. Germline CDR1 reads SGHAT; CDR2 reads FQNNGV. CDR3 loop: CASRLTGAPESGEAFF. CDR3 nucleotide sequence: TGTGCCAGCAGGCTGACAGGGGCCCCAGAAAGTGGTGAAGCTTTCTTT.

This clone turned up a few times. The rearrangement links TRBV27 to TRBJ2-3; 8 bases are shared with TRBD2. CDR3 length: 15 amino acids. Unmatched junction bases numbered 6, after V lost 4 bases and J lost 3 bases. The V gene's germline CDR1 is MNHEY and CDR2 SMNVEV (reference sequence). This CDR3 is CASSSAGVSTDTQYF. The CDR3 coding sequence is TGTGCCAGCAGTTCAGCGGGAGTATCGACAGATACGCAGTATTTT.

V is TRBV5-1 and J is TRBJ2-3, with D possibly being TRBD2 (6 bases). V gave up 4 bases and J gave up 2 bases, with 11 bases separating them. The CDR3 is 14 residues long. Per germline, CDR1 SGHRS and CDR2 YFSETQ. The CDR3 bases are TGCGCCAGCAGCGAAGGGGAGGCCACAGATACGCAGTATTTT. It encodes CASSEGEATDTQYF.

This clone was observed a few times. V usage is TRBV15 and J usage is TRBJ1-3, with TRBD1 as a possible D gene (6 bases). The length of the CDR3 is 16 residues. Deletions cut 0 bases from V and 1 base from J, with 10 bases between. In germline, CDR1 is LNHNV, CDR2 YYDKDF (reference sequence). In DNA form, the CDR3 reads TGTGCCACCAGCAGAGATTTGGACAGTTCTGGAAACACCATATATTTT. Translation: CATSRDLDSSGNTIYF.

The V call is TRBV18, the J call TRBJ2-2, with TRBD1 as a possible D gene (6 bases). CDR3 size: 16 residues. V was trimmed by 3 bases and J by 0 bases, leaving 11 bases between them. Germline CDR1 KGHSH, CDR2 LQKENI. Here the CDR3 reads CASSPIGQPNTGELFF. As DNA, the CDR3 is TGTGCCAGCTCACCGATCGGACAGCCGAACACCGGGGAGCTGTTTTTT.

V is TRBV4-1 and J is TRBJ1-5, with D uncertain. The CDR3 covers 15 residues. The V gene lost 0 bases and the J gene lost 1 base, with 7 bases spanning the gap. The germline CDR1 and CDR2 sequences are MGHRA and YSYEKL. The chain's CDR3 is CASSQELRSNQPQHF. CDR3 DNA: TGCGCCAGCAGCCAAGAACTCCGAAGCAATCAGCCCCAGCATTTT.

This clone turned up a few times. The V call is TRBV30, the J call TRBJ1-3; D is undetermined. Germline CDR1 GTSNPN, CDR2 SVGIG (reference sequence). Trimming took off 3 bases at V and 4 bases at J, with 10 bases between the two ends. The CDR3 covers 13 residues. The CDR3: CAWSLAGGNTIYF. As DNA, the CDR3 is TGTGCCTGGAGCTTGGCGGGGGGAAACACCATATATTTT.